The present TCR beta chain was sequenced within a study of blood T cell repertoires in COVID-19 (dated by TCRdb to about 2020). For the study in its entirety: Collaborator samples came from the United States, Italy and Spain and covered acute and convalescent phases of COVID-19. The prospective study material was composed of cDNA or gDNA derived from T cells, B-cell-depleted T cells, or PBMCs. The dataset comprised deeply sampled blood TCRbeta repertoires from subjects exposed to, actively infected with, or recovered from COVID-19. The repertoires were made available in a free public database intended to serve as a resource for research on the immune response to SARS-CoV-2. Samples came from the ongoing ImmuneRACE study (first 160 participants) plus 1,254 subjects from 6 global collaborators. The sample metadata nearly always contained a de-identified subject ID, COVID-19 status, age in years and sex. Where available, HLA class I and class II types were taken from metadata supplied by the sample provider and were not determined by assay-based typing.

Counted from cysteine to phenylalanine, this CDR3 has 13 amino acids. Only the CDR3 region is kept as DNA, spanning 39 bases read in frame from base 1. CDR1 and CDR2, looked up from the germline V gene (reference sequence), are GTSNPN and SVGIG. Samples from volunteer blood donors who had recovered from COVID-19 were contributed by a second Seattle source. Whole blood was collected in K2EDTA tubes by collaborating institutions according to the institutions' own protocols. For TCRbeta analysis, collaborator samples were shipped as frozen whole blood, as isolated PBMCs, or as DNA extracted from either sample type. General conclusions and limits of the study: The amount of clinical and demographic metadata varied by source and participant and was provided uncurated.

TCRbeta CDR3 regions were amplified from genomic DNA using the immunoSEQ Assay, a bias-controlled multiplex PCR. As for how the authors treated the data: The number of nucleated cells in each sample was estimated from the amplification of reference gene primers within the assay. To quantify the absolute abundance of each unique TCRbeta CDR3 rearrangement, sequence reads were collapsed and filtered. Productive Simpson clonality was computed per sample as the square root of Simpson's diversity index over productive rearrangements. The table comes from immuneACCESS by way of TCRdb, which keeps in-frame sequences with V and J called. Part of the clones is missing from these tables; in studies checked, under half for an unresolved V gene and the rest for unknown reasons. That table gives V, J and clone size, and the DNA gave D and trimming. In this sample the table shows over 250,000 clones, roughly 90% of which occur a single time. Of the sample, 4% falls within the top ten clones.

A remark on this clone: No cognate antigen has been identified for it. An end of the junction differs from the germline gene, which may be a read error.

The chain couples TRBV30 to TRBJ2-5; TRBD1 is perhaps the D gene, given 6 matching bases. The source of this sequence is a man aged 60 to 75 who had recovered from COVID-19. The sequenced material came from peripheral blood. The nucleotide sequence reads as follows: TGTACCTGGAGTGTACAGGGCAGAACGGCCCAGTACTTC. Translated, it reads CTWSVQGRTAQYF.